This T cell receptor beta chain was documented in a study of CXCR3-negative and CXCR3-positive naive CD8 T cells. Study-wide results and caveats: Partly lower CXCR3 expression followed cryopreservation, and most assays relied on fresh PBMCs. CXCR3-negative naive cells had less hydrophobic TRB CDR3s than did CXCR3-positive naive cells.

This clonotype ranks as medium-sized in terms of frequency. Its antigen is currently unknown. Germline V gene lookup returns CDR1 SQVTM and CDR2 ANQGSEA. CDR3 size: 12 residues. Via 5' RACE with UMI labels, TRB cDNA libraries were prepared. Using the 5' RACE reads, TCRdb records one entry per CDR3 protein without DNA. The listing records some 3,100 distinct CDR3 sequences. The receptor was derived from a human donor in good health. Some clones in this sample may be carry-over from other donors' samples. Sequencing used naive CXCR3+ CD8+ T cells from blood. The subset was: CD45RO-CCR7+CD27+CD95- naive CD8+ T cells expressing CXCR3 (TNR3+). The chain carries TRBV29-1 and TRBJ2-5; checking the TCRdb D call of TRBD1 is not possible without DNA. The CDR3 loop reads CSVLYNQGTQYF.